This entry lists 16 T cell receptor beta chains sequenced from one sample in a study of blood T cell repertoires in COVID-19. TCRdb keeps only in-frame clones here, not all; method: immunoSEQ multiplex PCR. The table has under 250,000 clones, almost 85% seen once. Specimen: peripheral blood. All receptors derive from a woman between 45 and 60 years old with active or convalescent COVID-19.

This chain joins TRBV2 and TRBJ1-6, with D tentatively TRBD1 (5 bases). Trimming pared 4 bases from V and 10 bases from J, leaving 8 bases between. The CDR3 length is 12 residues. Germline-derived CDR1 and CDR2 are SNHLY and FYNNEI. The CDR3 DNA follows: TGTGCCAGCAGTGCAGACAGATCACCCCTCCACTTT. Translated: CASSADRSPLHF.

The chain combines TRBV28 with TRBJ1-5, with 7 bases that match TRBD1. Losses at the gene ends were 3 bases for V and 8 bases for J; bases not matched to a gene: 10. The CDR3 is 15 residues long. Per germline, CDR1 MDHEN and CDR2 SYDVKM. DNA of the CDR3: TGTGCCAGCAGTTTGGGGCCAAGGCAGGGGGAGCCCCAGCATTTT. It specifies CASSLGPRQGEPQHF.

In its sample, this clone was seen once. V usage is TRBV29-1 and J usage is TRBJ1-2; 7 bases align to TRBD1. The CDR3 covers 16 residues. CDR1 and CDR2 from the germline V gene are SQVTM and ANQGSEA. V shed 4 bases, J shed 5 bases, and the junction held 16 bases outside the gene matches. The CDR3 loop is CSVGLGEGTALYGYTF. The CDR3 DNA is TGCAGCGTTGGGTTGGGGGAAGGGACAGCCCTATATGGCTACACCTTC.

This clone was recorded a few times. The V and J genes are TRBV30 and TRBJ1-2; no definite D call. The germline gives CDR1 GTSNPN, CDR2 SVGIG (reference sequence). The CDR3 has 11 amino acids. Trimming pared 3 bases from V and 13 bases from J, leaving 15 bases between. CDR3 sequence: CAWSPESISTF. The CDR3 DNA is TGTGCCTGGAGCCCGGAGAGTATCAGCACCTTC.

The chain carries TRBV20-1 and TRBJ1-2; D not certain. The V gene's germline CDR1 is DFQATT and CDR2 SNEGSKA (reference sequence). The CDR3 is 11 amino acids. CDR3 sequence (DNA): TGCAGCTCATCGAGAGGATATGGCTACACCTTC. Its translation is CSSSRGYGYTF.

The V and J genes are TRBV10-2 and TRBJ1-2, with D possibly being TRBD1 (5 bases). The CDR3 sequence is 13 residues long. Trimming pared 4 bases from V and 4 bases from J, leaving 10 bases between. Germline V gene data show CDR1 as WSHSY and CDR2 as SAAADI. CDR3 in amino acids: CASSGGVFYGYTF. The CDR3, as DNA: TGCGCCAGCAGTGGGGGCGTTTTCTATGGCTACACCTTC.

This chain joins TRBV30 and TRBJ2-5, with D tentatively TRBD2 (6 bases). With 5 bases removed from V and 2 bases from J, the gap between germline ends came to 6 bases. CDR3 length: 11 amino acids. Per the germline V gene, CDR1 is GTSNPN and CDR2 is SVGIG (reference sequence). The DNA for the CDR3 is TGTGCCTGGGCGGGACAAGAGACCCAGTACTTC. Protein: CAWAGQETQYF.

The chain is built from TRBV5-1 and TRBJ1-2; D might be TRBD1 (6 bases). The germline CDR1 and CDR2 sequences are SGHRS and YFSETQ. CDR3 length: 15 residues. V lost 2 bases, J lost 10 bases, and 21 bases lay in between. The CDR3 DNA reads as TGCGCCAGCAGCTTACACGGACAGTTAAGCCTCGACTACACCTTC. Translated: CASSLHGQLSLDYTF.

The J gene is TRBJ2-3, the V gene TRBV28; tentative D call: TRBD2 (5 bases). This CDR3 is built from 13 residues. Germline loops: CDR1 MDHEN, CDR2 SYDVKM. The germline V and J ends were trimmed by 8 bases and 2 bases, with 11 bases remaining between them. The DNA for the CDR3 is TGTGCCAGCCGCCACGGGAACACAGATACGCAGTATTTT. As protein: CASRHGNTDTQYF. The full variable domain, in which reference TRBV28 and TRBJ2-3 provide the parts outside the CDR3, is DVKVTQSSRYLVKRTGEKVFLECVQDMDHENMFWYRQDPGLGLRLIYFSYDVKMKEKGDIPEGYSVSREKKERFSLILESASTNQTSMYLCASRHGNTDTQYFGPGTRLTVL.

The genes are TRBV9 and TRBJ1-5; D uncertain. Trimming took off 2 bases at V and 4 bases at J, with 13 bases between the two ends. The CDR3 runs to 15 residues. Germline V gives CDR1 SGDLS, CDR2 YYNGEE. CDR3 region: CASSVPRGPNQPQHF. CDR3 sequence (DNA): TGTGCCAGCAGCGTGCCGAGAGGGCCTAATCAGCCCCAGCATTTT.

The CDR3 spells CASSPVPGSTDTQYF. The CDR3 DNA reads TGTGCCAGCAGTCCTGTTCCAGGGAGCACAGATACGCAGTATTTT. The chain has TRBV28 and TRBJ2-3; TRBD1 is a possible D gene (5 bases). Between the trimmed V and J ends, which lost 5 bases and 0 bases, there was a span of 12 bases. CDR1 is MDHEN and CDR2 is SYDVKM in the germline V gene. The CDR3 loop spans 15 amino acids.

The V gene is TRBV28, the J gene TRBJ1-2; TRBD1 matches at 10 bases. Germline CDR1 reads MDHEN; CDR2 reads SYDVKM. The trim removed 6 bases at V and 8 bases at J, leaving 6 bases unmatched. This CDR3 spans 13 amino acids. Here the CDR3 reads CASSRDRGSGYTF. The CDR3 nucleotides are TGTGCCAGCAGCCGGGACAGGGGTAGCGGCTACACCTTC.

The CDR3 DNA follows: TGTGCCATCAAAGCTGGACAGGGGACCTTTCCGAACACTGAAGCTTTCTTT. This translates into CAIKAGQGTFPNTEAFF. The V call is TRBV10-3, the J call TRBJ1-1; 9 bases are a match to TRBD1. Unmatched junction bases numbered 13, after V lost 7 bases and J lost 1 base. The germline V gene encodes CDR1 ENHRY and CDR2 SYGVKD. The CDR3 contains 17 residues.

The V and J genes are TRBV11-2 and TRBJ1-5; D is unclear. CDR3 length equals 12 residues. The V and J ends lost 1 base and 8 bases respectively, with 6 bases between them. Looked up from germline, CDR1 is SGHAT and CDR2 is FQNNGV. Here the CDR3 reads CASSLVGKPQHF. CDR3 sequence (DNA): TGTGCCAGCAGCTTAGTCGGGAAGCCCCAGCATTTT.

The chain joins TRBV6-5 to TRBJ1-4; no firm D call. The germline V gene encodes CDR1 MNHEY and CDR2 SVGAGI. V lost 7 bases and J lost 4, with 13 bases in between. The CDR3 is 14 amino acids. For the CDR3, the DNA is TGTGCCAGCAAACGCGGCGGAGGTAATGAAAAACTGTTTTTT. Protein sequence: CASKRGGGNEKLFF.

This clone was detected ten times or more. V is TRBV5-1 and J is TRBJ2-7; 7 bases are a match to TRBD2. CDR1 SGHRS and CDR2 YFSETQ come from the germline V gene. Trimming removed 4 bases from V and 1 base from J; junction bases left unmatched: 11. CDR3 size: 16 residues. This CDR3 is CASSPGSSGDSYEQYF. The CDR3 coding sequence is TGCGCCAGCAGCCCCGGTTCCAGCGGGGATTCCTACGAGCAGTACTTC.